This paragraph reports one TCR beta chain. The antigen remains unidentified. Clones were read by immunoSEQ multiplex PCR, and TCRdb kept only the in-frame ones, dropping some. This table has 90,000 to 130,000 clones, around 90% appearing once. This entry belongs to a study of T cell responses to AZD1222 COVID-19 vaccine. General study points: AZD1222 recipients seropositive at baseline numbered only 5 or 6. Donors were mostly white British, more females; clonal diversity possibly underestimated.

Trimming pared 6 bases from V and 4 bases from J, leaving 9 bases between. There are 12 residues in the CDR3. CDR1 and CDR2 from the germline V gene are MGHDK and SYGVNS. The rearrangement uses TRBV25-1 and TRBJ2-5; D is unclear. Source: peripheral blood, taken on day 0 of AZD1222 vaccination. The sequence was obtained from an adult in good health. CDR3 sequence: CASRPEGETQYF. In DNA, the CDR3 is TGTGCCAGCAGACCCGAAGGAGAGACCCAGTACTTC.